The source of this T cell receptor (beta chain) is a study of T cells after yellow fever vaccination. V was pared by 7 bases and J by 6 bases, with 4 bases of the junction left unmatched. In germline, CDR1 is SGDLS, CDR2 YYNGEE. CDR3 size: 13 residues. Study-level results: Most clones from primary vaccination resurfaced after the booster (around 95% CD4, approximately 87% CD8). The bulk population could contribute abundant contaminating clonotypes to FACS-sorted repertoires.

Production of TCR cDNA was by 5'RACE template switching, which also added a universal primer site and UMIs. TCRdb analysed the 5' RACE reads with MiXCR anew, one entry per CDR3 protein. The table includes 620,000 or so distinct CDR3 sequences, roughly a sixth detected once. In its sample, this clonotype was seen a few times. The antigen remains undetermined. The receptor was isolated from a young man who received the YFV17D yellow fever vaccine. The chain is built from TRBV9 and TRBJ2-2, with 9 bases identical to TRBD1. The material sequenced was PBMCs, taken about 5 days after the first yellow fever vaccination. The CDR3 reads CASAGQGSGELFF. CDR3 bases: TGTGCCAGCGCGGGACAGGGATCCGGGGAGCTGTTTTTT.